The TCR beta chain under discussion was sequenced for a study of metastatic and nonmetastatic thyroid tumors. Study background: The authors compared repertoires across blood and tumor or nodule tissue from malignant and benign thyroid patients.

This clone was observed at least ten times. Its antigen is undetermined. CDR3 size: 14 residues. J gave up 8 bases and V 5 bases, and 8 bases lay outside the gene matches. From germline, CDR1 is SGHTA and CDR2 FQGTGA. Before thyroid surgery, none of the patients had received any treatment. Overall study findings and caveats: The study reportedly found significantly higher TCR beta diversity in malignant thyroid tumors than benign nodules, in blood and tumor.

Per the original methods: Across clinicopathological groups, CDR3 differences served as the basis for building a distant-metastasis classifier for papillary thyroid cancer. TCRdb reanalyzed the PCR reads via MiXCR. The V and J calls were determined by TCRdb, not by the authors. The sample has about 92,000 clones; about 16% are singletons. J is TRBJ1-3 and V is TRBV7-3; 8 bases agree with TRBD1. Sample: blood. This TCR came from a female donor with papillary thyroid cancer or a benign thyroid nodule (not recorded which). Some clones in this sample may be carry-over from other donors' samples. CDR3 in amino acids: CASSTDRDTDTIYF. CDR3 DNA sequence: TGTGCCAGCAGCACGGACAGGGATACAGACACCATATATTTT.